A single sample is the source of the 5 T cell receptor beta chains below, sequenced in a study of blood T cell repertoires in COVID-19. Measured with immunoSEQ multiplex PCR; TCRdb has only the in-frame clones, and not every one. The sample contains about 210,000 clones, approximately 89% of which appear only once. Sequencing was done on a sample of peripheral blood. The source of these receptors is a woman in her 40s with acute or convalescent COVID-19.

For the CDR3, the DNA is TGTGCCAGCAGCTCCCGGGACTCTAACAATGAGCAGTTCTTC. Its protein product is CASSSRDSNNEQFF. The chain joins TRBV11-3 to TRBJ2-1; D possibly corresponds to TRBD2 (6 bases). V dropped 4 bases and J dropped 5 bases, with 12 bases sitting between them. This CDR3 region has 14 residues. Germline CDR1 and CDR2: SGHNT and YENEEA.

V usage is TRBV11-2 and J usage is TRBJ2-3, with 12 bases aligning to TRBD2. Germline V gene lookup returns CDR1 SGHAT and CDR2 FQNNGV. CDR3 length: 18 amino acids. J lost 2 bases, V lost 0 bases, and 6 bases had no gene match. The CDR3 DNA sequence: TGTGCCAGCAGCTTAGATGCTAGCGGGGGGGAGATCACAGATACGCAGTATTTT. Protein: CASSLDASGGEITDTQYF. The full variable domain, with the rest looked up from reference TRBV11-2 and TRBJ2-3, is EAGVAQSPRYKIIEKRQSVAFWCNPISGHATLYWYQQILGQGPKLLIQFQNNGVVDDSQLPKDRFSAERLKGVDSTLKIQPAKLEDSAVYLCASSLDASGGEITDTQYFGPGTRLTVL.

The chain carries TRBV19 and TRBJ1-5; 8 bases agree with TRBD1. The V gene's germline CDR1 is LNHDA and CDR2 SQIVND (reference sequence). The CDR3 covers 15 residues. V was clipped by 5 bases and J by 0 bases; unmatched bases: 3. The CDR3, as DNA: TGTGCCAGTAGTTTAGGACAGGGTAGCAATCAGCCCCAGCATTTT. It encodes CASSLGQGSNQPQHF.

V is TRBV10-3 and J is TRBJ1-5; 9 bases agree with TRBD1. Looked up from germline, CDR1 is ENHRY and CDR2 is SYGVKD. With 9 bases clipped from V and 9 bases from J, the junction kept 9 bases outside the gene matches. The CDR3 contains 13 residues. CDR3: CAMGTGSSGPQHF. The DNA of the CDR3 is TGTGCCATGGGGACAGGGAGCTCGGGGCCCCAGCATTTT.

J is TRBJ1-1 and V is TRBV11-2; D is perhaps TRBD1 (5 bases). In germline, CDR1 is SGHAT, CDR2 FQNNGV. There are 16 residues in the CDR3. V was shortened by 0 bases and J by 6 bases, with 17 bases between the two germline ends. CDR3 sequence reads: CASSLDLGTGSAEAFF. The CDR3 coding sequence is TGTGCCAGCAGCTTAGACCTCGGGACCGGGAGCGCTGAAGCTTTCTTT.